A selection of T cell receptor beta chains follows, all from one sample in a study of blood T cells in healthy people across ages. One entry per CDR3 protein results from TCRdb running MiXCR on the 5' RACE reads. The sample includes roughly 1,300,000 distinct CDR3 sequences, approximately 60% of them seen just once. The sequencing sample was made of blood. These TCRs come from a man younger than 35 in good health. Each CDR3 is given with its conserved first and last residue. The order of the fields is V gene, clone size, CDR3 protein. Where a row states a size, it is once, few, many or the class of an expanded clone; other rows omit it.

>TRBV6-5|NA
CASGTGVNEQYF
>TRBV7-9|NA
CASSPTDRARGETQYF
>TRBV6-6|NA
CASSRTGQVYEQYF
>TRBV25-1|NA
CASSEWGGQVDSEQYF
>TRBV10-3|many
CAISGADSNEQFF
>TRBV28|few
CASSSTGTLSGIGYTF
>TRBV11-1|NA
CASSIGGGTETQYF
>TRBV20-1|NA
CSASSGLDRSYNEQFF
>TRBV7-2|many
CASSLAGGDGAYGYTF
>TRBV7-2|few
CASSGSGQFETQYF
>TRBV6-1|many
CASSGTSGDSYEQYF
>TRBV29-1|NA
CSVDLAGLSSYNEQFF
>TRBV6-5|NA
CASSVMVPNSPLHF
>TRBV12-3/TRBV12-4|NA
CASSTRAWELFF
>TRBV5-1|NA
CASSPQSESETQYF
>TRBV7-9|once
CASSPSGQNIQYF
>TRBV25-1|NA
CASSDRRDSPAHEQFF
>TRBV3-1|once
CASSYRTFYEQYF
>TRBV5-1|few
CASSLRDRITYNEQFF
>TRBV5-6|NA
CASSLRTGTGQNNEQFF
>TRBV29-1|once
CSAPYDDGYTF
>TRBV20-1|once
CSAPDRGDYEQYF
>TRBV29-1|NA
CSVGSVRQETQYF
>TRBV29-1|NA
CSVEGVLTSGIVNEQFF
>TRBV24-1|NA
CATSDWTGSYNEQFF
>TRBV27|NA
CASRSSDQTYEQYF
>TRBV27|NA
CASRFNGGELFF
>TRBV6-6|few
CASILLAGEYNEQFF
>TRBV11-2|few
CASSLYLAGSYEQYF
>TRBV20-1|once
CSASGGVVQPQHF
>TRBV5-1|NA
CASSPLVFDEQFF
>TRBV5-5|NA
CASSLVPTGGEQFF
>TRBV4-3|few
CASSQAPSLGNEQFF
>TRBV20-1|NA
CSALGQDYYNEQFF
>TRBV4-1|NA
CASSQQASSGSYNEQFF
>TRBV7-9|few
CASSLGGAPLYQETQYF
>TRBV6-6|NA
CASSYRGDEQFF
>TRBV30|NA
CAWAGDDKNIQYF
>TRBV4-3|NA
CASSLRWAYNEQYF
>TRBV29-1|NA
CSVVGTLSYEQYF
>TRBV7-9|NA
CASSLGGARDTEAFF
>TRBV12-5|NA
CASGIGHTDTQYF
>TRBV10-3|NA
CAINSGLPDNEQFF
>TRBV18|NA
CASSPGQGREKTQYF
>TRBV20-1|NA
CSARVRGNTGELFF
>TRBV20-1|NA
CSARDGDRGVGPQHF
>TRBV5-5|NA
CASSLVGSGNRASSGANVLTF
>TRBV19|NA
CASSPKYLTYNEQYF
>TRBV2|NA
CVSSEGQGAAEQYF
>TRBV4-3|few
CASSQDGGTGANVLTF
>TRBV5-1|once
CASSWFGRNEQYF
>TRBV7-2|NA
CASSPAVRGALNVEQYF
>TRBV4-1|NA
CASSQPTGGRYEQYF
>TRBV6-5|NA
CASSASGRDYEQYF
>TRBV29-1|NA
CSVEAENEETQYF
>TRBV25-1|NA
CASSEYSTQETQYF
>TRBV4-1|NA
CASSQEDREGETQYF